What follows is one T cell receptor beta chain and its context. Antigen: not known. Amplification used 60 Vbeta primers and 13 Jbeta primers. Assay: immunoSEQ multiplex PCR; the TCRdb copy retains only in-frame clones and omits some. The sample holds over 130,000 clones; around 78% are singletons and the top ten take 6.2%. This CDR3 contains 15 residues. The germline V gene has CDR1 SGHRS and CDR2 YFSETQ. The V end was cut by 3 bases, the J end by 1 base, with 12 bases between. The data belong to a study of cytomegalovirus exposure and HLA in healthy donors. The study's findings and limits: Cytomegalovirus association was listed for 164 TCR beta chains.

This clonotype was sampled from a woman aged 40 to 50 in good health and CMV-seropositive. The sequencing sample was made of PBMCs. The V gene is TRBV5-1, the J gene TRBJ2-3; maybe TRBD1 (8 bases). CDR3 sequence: CASSWTGRGTDTQYF. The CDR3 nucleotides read TGCGCCAGCAGCTGGACAGGGAGGGGCACAGATACGCAGTATTTT.